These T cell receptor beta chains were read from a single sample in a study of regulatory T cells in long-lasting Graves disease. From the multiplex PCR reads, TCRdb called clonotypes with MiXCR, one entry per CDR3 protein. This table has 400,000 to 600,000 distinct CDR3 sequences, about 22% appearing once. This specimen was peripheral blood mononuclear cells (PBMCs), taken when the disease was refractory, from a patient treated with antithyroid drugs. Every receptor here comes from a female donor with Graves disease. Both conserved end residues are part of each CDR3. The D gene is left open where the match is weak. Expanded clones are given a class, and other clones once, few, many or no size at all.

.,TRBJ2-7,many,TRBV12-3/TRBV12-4,CASSFRAGLAYEQYF,TGTGCCAGCAGTTTTAGGGCAGGTCTAGCCTACGAGCAGTACTTC
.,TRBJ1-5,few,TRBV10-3,CAISRDLSQPQHF,TGTGCCATATCTAGGGACTTGAGTCAGCCCCAGCATTTT
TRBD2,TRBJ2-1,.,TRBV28,CASSASGDSYNEQFF,TGTGCCAGCAGCGCCAGCGGGGACTCCTACAATGAGCAGTTCTTC
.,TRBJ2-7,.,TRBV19,CASSIRDGLRGSYEQYF,TGTGCCAGTAGTATAAGAGACGGGCTCCGCGGGTCCTACGAGCAGTACTTC
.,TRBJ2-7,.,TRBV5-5,CASSNLPGVEQYF,TGTGCCAGCAGCAACCTACCCGGGGTCGAGCAGTACTTC
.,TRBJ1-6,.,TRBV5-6,CASSYPSGGDKDSPLHF,TGTGCCAGCAGCTACCCGAGCGGTGGGGACAAGGATTCACCCCTCCACTTT
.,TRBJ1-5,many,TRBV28,CASKGSYSNQPQHF,TGTGCCAGCAAGGGATCGTATAGCAATCAGCCCCAGCATTTT
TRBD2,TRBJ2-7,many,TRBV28,CATEGRVSYEQYF,TGTGCCACGGAGGGGAGGGTATCCTACGAGCAGTACTTC
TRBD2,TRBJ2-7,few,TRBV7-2,CASIPTSGFSYEQYF,TGTGCCAGCATCCCGACTAGCGGATTTTCCTACGAGCAGTACTTC
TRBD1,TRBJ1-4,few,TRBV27,CANSPYRQGMNEKLFF,TGTGCCAACAGTCCCTACAGACAGGGAATGAATGAAAAACTGTTTTTT
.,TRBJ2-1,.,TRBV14,CASSRTGGEQFF,TGTGCCAGCAGCCGAACCGGAGGGGAGCAGTTCTTC
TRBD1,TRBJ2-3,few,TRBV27,CASSLLRDRGPTDTQYF,TGTGCCAGCAGTTTATTACGGGACAGGGGGCCGACAGATACGCAGTATTTT
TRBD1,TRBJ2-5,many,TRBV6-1,CASRQGVLGETQYF,TGTGCCAGCAGACAGGGGGTACTCGGGGAGACCCAGTACTTC
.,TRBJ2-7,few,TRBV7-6,CASSPSSGTGYYEQYF,TGTGCCAGCAGTCCAAGTAGCGGGACAGGCTACTACGAGCAGTACTTC
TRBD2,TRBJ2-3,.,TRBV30,CAWSVLAANTDTQYF,TGTGCCTGGAGTGTACTAGCGGCCAACACAGATACGCAGTATTTT
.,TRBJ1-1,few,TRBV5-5,CASSFEDAAFF,TGTGCCAGCAGCTTTGAGGACGCAGCTTTCTTT
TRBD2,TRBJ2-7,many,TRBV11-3,CASSLDLGGTYEQYF,TGTGCCAGCAGCTTAGATCTGGGGGGGACCTACGAGCAGTACTTC
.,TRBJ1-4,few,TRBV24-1,CATSDPASAGEKLFF,TGTGCCACCAGTGATCCAGCGTCGGCGGGTGAAAAACTGTTTTTT